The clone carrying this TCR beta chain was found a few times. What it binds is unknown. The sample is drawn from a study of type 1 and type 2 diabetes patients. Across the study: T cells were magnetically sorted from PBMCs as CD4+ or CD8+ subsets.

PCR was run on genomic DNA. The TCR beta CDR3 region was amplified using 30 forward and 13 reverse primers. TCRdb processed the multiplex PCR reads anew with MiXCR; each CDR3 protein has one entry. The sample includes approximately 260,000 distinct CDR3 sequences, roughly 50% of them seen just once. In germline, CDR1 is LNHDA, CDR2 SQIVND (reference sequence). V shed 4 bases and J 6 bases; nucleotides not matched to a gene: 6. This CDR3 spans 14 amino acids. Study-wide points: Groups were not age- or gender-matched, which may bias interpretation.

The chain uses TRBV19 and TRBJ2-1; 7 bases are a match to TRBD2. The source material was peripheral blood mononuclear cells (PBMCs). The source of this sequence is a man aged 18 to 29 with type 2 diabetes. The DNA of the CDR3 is TGTGCCAGTAGTAGAAGACTAGCCCCCAATGAGCAGTTCTTC. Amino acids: CASSRRLAPNEQFF.